This paragraph reports one TCR beta chain. Authors' analysis steps: Counts of nucleated cells, estimated from reference gene primer amplification, were obtained. The table came from immunoSEQ multiplex PCR; TCRdb's copy has only in-frame clones and leaves some out. D and trimming come from the DNA, and the V and J calls and clone size come from that table. The table lists 250,000 to 300,000 clones, about 90% of them singletons. CDR3 length: 17 residues. The V end lost 4 bases, the J end lost 0 bases, and 18 bases lay between the germline ends. Germline V CDR1 and CDR2: SGHNT, YYREEE (reference sequence). This sample was included in a study of blood T cell repertoires in COVID-19. Study overall: The study drew acute and convalescent COVID-19 samples from the United States, Italy and Spain. From T cells, B-cell-depleted T cells, or PBMCs came the material, which was cDNA or gDNA.

Specimen: peripheral blood. The sequence came from a woman in her seventies with COVID-19, enrolled during active disease. V gene TRBV5-4 combines with J gene TRBJ2-3, with D possibly being TRBD2 (6 bases). CDR3 coding DNA: TGTGCCAGCAGCGCACCGGGACTTCGACCTAGCACAGATACGCAGTATTTT. As protein: CASSAPGLRPSTDTQYF.